The following is a T cell receptor (beta chain) sequence with its context. Measured with immunoSEQ multiplex PCR; TCRdb has only the in-frame clones, and not every one. The table lists some 300,000 clones, 89% of them singletons. V shed 6 bases and J 5 bases; nucleotides not matched to a gene: 6. CDR1 is MDHEN and CDR2 is SYDVKM in the germline V gene. This CDR3 has 13 amino acids. These data originate in a study of blood T cell repertoires in COVID-19. V and J are TRBV28 and TRBJ1-2, with 7 positions matching TRBD1. Sequencing was done on a sample of PBMCs or T cells enriched from blood (not recorded which). This sequence was found in a woman aged 40 to 50 who had recovered from COVID-19. This chain's CDR3 is CASSTGDFYGYTF. The CDR3 region has the DNA TGTGCCAGCAGCACAGGGGACTTTTATGGCTACACCTTC.